The 32 T cell receptor beta chains given below trace back to one sample, sequenced in a study of T cells in Graves' hyperthyroidism and ophthalmopathy. Regions amplified from RNA transcripts were the TCR beta CDR3 regions. Initially, a first-round RT-PCR of the TCR CDR3 employed the HTBI primer set. TCRdb reprocessed the multiplex PCR reads with MiXCR, giving one entry per CDR3 protein. Among approximately 430,000 distinct CDR3 sequences listed, about 15% were seen once. Material: blood. The source of these receptors is a woman aged 18-29 years with Graves' hyperthyroidism.

This clonotype was counted ten times or more. This chain uses TRBV20-1 with TRBJ2-7; D may be TRBD1 or TRBD2 (6 bases each). V lost 3 bases and J 4 bases, leaving 16 bases between the germline ends. CDR3 length equals 14 residues. Germline V gene data show CDR1 as DFQATT and CDR2 as SNEGSKA (reference sequence). CDR3 bases: TGCAGTGCTAGTGGGCCGGGGGCCCAATACGAGCAGTACTTC. It is translated as CSASGPGAQYEQYF.

This clonotype was observed at least ten times. The chain has TRBV11-2 and TRBJ1-6; 7 bases line up with TRBD1. The CDR3 sequence is 14 residues long. After removal of 7 bases from V and 6 bases from J, the junction contained 6 bases not matched to a gene. Germline V gene data show CDR1 as SGHAT and CDR2 as FQNNGV. The CDR3 region is CASNPGQSNSPLHF. The CDR3 coding sequence is TGTGCCAGCAATCCGGGACAGTCTAATTCACCCCTCCACTTT.

The chain joins TRBV13 to TRBJ1-6; D may be TRBD1 (6 bases). This CDR3 has 16 amino acids. The germline V gene encodes CDR1 PRHDT and CDR2 FYEKMQ (reference sequence). V was pared by 0 bases and J by 10 bases, with 16 bases between. For the CDR3, the DNA is TGTGCCAGCAGCTTAGGAGGGACATGGGAACTATCACCCCTCCACTTT. Translated: CASSLGGTWELSPLHF.

This clonotype was seen repeatedly, ten times or more. The chain uses TRBV7-9 and TRBJ2-3; D remains ambiguous. The CDR3 loop spans 12 amino acids. The V gene's germline CDR1 is SEHNR and CDR2 FQNEAQ (reference sequence). Trimming stripped 5 bases from V and 2 bases from J, with 5 bases between. The CDR3 protein is CASSRYTDTQYF. CDR3 bases: TGTGCCAGCAGCCGATACACAGATACGCAGTATTTT.

Details on this clonotype: A read error may be the cause here, since a much bigger clone is one base away. The gene calls are TRBV2 and TRBJ1-2; tentatively, D is TRBD1 (5 bases). Trimming stripped 6 bases from V and 6 bases from J, with 26 bases between. Germline-derived CDR1 and CDR2 are SNHLY and FYNNEI. This CDR3 region has 17 residues. CDR3 residues: CASSRNPGASGRDGYTF. The CDR3 bases are TGTGCCAGCAGCCGAAACCCCGGAGCATCGGGCAGGGATGGCTACACCTTC.

Only a few counts were recorded for this clonotype. CDR3 protein: CASSKDSTDTQYF. In nucleotides, the CDR3 is TGTGCCAGCAGCAAGGACAGCACAGATACGCAGTATTTT. V gene TRBV6-1 combines with J gene TRBJ2-3; no clear D gene. V gave up 6 bases and J gave up 0 bases, with 7 bases separating them. Germline values: CDR1 MNHNS, CDR2 SASEGT. The CDR3 length is 13 residues.

In this sample, this clonotype turned up a few times. This sequence joins TRBV12-3 or TRBV12-4 and TRBJ2-2, with 7 positions matching TRBD2. The CDR3 consists of 15 residues. The V and J ends lost 3 bases and 1 base, in that order; junction bases with no gene match: 2. The CDR3 coding sequence is TGTGCCAGCAGTTTCCAGCGGGGGAACACCGGGGAGCTGTTTTTT. Its translation is CASSFQRGNTGELFF.

This clonotype was detected a few times. The chain carries TRBV5-6 and TRBJ1-2, with D unclear. This CDR3 has 14 amino acids. V lost 1 base and J 3 bases, leaving 10 bases between the germline ends. The germline V gene has CDR1 SGHDT and CDR2 YYEEEE. The CDR3 protein is CASSLLGAYYGYTF. The CDR3 bases are TGTGCCAGCAGCTTGTTGGGAGCATACTATGGCTACACCTTC.

The genes are TRBV3-1 and TRBJ1-2; 7 positions agree with TRBD1. The CDR3 length is 17 residues. CDR1 and CDR2 from the germline V gene are LGHDT and YNNKEL (reference sequence). V dropped 0 bases and J dropped 4; count of bases not matched to a gene: 11. CDR3 DNA: TGTGCCAGCAGCCAAGATCGGTGGGCAGGGGGAGTCTATGGCTACACCTTC. It encodes CASSQDRWAGGVYGYTF.

Points on this clonotype: A single base separates this from a much larger clone, so it may be a read error. The chain joins TRBV6-2 or TRBV6-3 to TRBJ2-2; D not certain. Germline CDR1 is MNHEY and CDR2 is SVGEGT. This CDR3 region has 13 residues. The chain's CDR3 is CANSYAVTGELFF. CDR3 coding DNA: TGTGCCAACAGTTACGCGGTCACCGGGGAGCTGTTTTTT.

The gene calls are TRBV5-1 and TRBJ2-3; 7 bases align to TRBD2. From germline, CDR1 is SGHRS and CDR2 YFSETQ. The CDR3 is made up of 16 amino acids. With 4 bases clipped from V and 2 bases from J, the junction kept 10 bases outside the gene matches. CDR3 DNA sequence: TGCGCCAGCAGCCTGGCGGGGGTTGCCTACACAGATACGCAGTATTTT. Translating it yields CASSLAGVAYTDTQYF.

This clonotype has ten or more counts. V gene TRBV7-9 combines with J gene TRBJ1-1, with D maybe TRBD1 (6 bases). The CDR3 length is 16 residues. Trimming stripped 2 bases from V and 4 bases from J, with 17 bases between. Germline V CDR1 and CDR2: SEHNR, FQNEAQ (reference sequence). The CDR3 spells CASSLIGGRGGTEAFF. In nucleotides, the CDR3 is TGTGCCAGCAGCTTAATCGGGGGGCGAGGGGGCACTGAAGCTTTCTTT.

The rearrangement uses TRBV5-4 and TRBJ2-3; possibly TRBD2 for D (6 bases). This CDR3 contains 15 residues. Per germline, CDR1 SGHNT and CDR2 YYREEE (reference sequence). With 0 bases removed from V and 6 bases from J, the gap between germline ends came to 14 bases. The CDR3 sequence: CASSLGDSRRDTQYF. CDR3 bases: TGTGCCAGCAGCTTGGGGGACTCGCGCAGGGATACGCAGTATTTT.

The chain couples TRBV6-2 or TRBV6-3 to TRBJ1-6; the D is unclear. The CDR3 is 17 amino acids. The germline V gene has CDR1 MNHEY and CDR2 SVGEGT. Between the trimmed V and J ends, which lost 0 bases and 0 bases, there was a span of 9 bases. Here the CDR3 reads CASSYSRGSSYNSPLHF. The CDR3, as DNA: TGTGCCAGCAGTTACTCGAGAGGGAGCTCCTATAATTCACCCCTCCACTTT.

This clonotype came up many times. The chain uses TRBV20-1 and TRBJ1-1; maybe TRBD1 (6 bases). Germline CDR1 reads DFQATT; CDR2 reads SNEGSKA (reference sequence). Trimming pared 3 bases from V and 6 bases from J, leaving 14 bases between. CDR3 length: 13 residues. The CDR3 bases are TGCAGTGCTAGGGGATCGGGGGGCGCTGAAGCTTTCTTT. Protein: CSARGSGGAEAFF.

This clonotype was counted a few times. The V and J genes are TRBV14 and TRBJ1-2, with D tentatively TRBD1 (5 bases). CDR3 length equals 12 residues. Germline-derived CDR1 and CDR2 are SGHDN and FVKESK. V lost 4 bases to trimming and J lost 7 bases, with 10 bases between them. CDR3 coding DNA: TGTGCCAGCAGCCCTTTGCAGGGTGGCTACACCTTC. Its translation is CASSPLQGGYTF.

This clonotype was seen at least ten times. The V and J genes are TRBV2 and TRBJ1-1; D is ambiguous. Germline-derived CDR1 and CDR2 are SNHLY and FYNNEI. Trimming took 6 bases from V and 7 from J, leaving 9 bases between them. The CDR3 runs 11 residues. CDR3 sequence (DNA): TGTGCCAGCAGCGGATGGAGTGAAGCTTTCTTT. The encoded protein is CASSGWSEAFF. Based on the CDR3 plus reference TRBV2 and TRBJ1-1, the full variable domain is EPEVTQTPSHQVTQMGQEVILRCVPISNHLYFYWYRQILGQKVEFLVSFYNNEISEKSEIFDDQFSVERPDGSNFTLKIRSTKLEDSAMYFCASSGWSEAFFGQGTRLTVV.

The rearrangement links TRBV4-3 to TRBJ1-1, with D tentatively TRBD1 (5 bases). V was clipped by 4 bases and J by 4 bases, with 10 bases between them. Germline values: CDR1 LGHNA, CDR2 YSLEER. This CDR3 spans 13 amino acids. As DNA, the CDR3 is TGCGCCAGCAGCCTAATAGGGGCCACTGAAGCTTTCTTT. Translated: CASSLIGATEAFF.

The sample holds one count of this clonotype. A much larger clone differs by one base, so this may be a read error. This CDR3 fails to terminate in the conserved phenylalanine or tryptophan, so it likely reflects a read error. The chain links TRBV12-3 or TRBV12-4 to TRBJ1-5; 7 bases align to TRBD1. The CDR3 is 16 residues long. V dropped 1 base and J dropped 4; count of bases not matched to a gene: 7. The CDR3: CASSLEGGDRNQPQHL. The CDR3 DNA is TGTGCCAGCAGTTTAGAAGGGGGGGACAGAAATCAGCCCCAGCATCTT.

The chain couples TRBV28 to TRBJ2-1; 9 bases match TRBD2. Germline CDR1 and CDR2: MDHEN and SYDVKM. The CDR3 is made up of 15 amino acids. V lost 6 bases to trimming and J lost 5 bases; unmatched junction nucleotides: 8. CDR3 in DNA: TGTGCCAGCAGCCCCCCCGGGACTAGCAACAATGAGCAGTTCTTC. It is translated as CASSPPGTSNNEQFF.

The chain uses TRBV9 and TRBJ2-1; D might be TRBD2 (5 bases). Germline CDR1 is SGDLS and CDR2 is YYNGEE. V lost 0 bases and J 0 bases, leaving 13 bases between the germline ends. The CDR3 has 17 residues. The CDR3 loop reads CASSVVASSLSYNEQFF. The DNA of the CDR3 is TGTGCCAGCAGCGTAGTGGCCTCTAGCCTCTCCTACAATGAGCAGTTCTTC.

The chain joins TRBV20-1 to TRBJ2-7, with 14 nucleotides matching TRBD2. V lost 6 bases to trimming and J lost 6 bases; unmatched junction nucleotides: 10. Germline V gene sequence: CDR1 DFQATT, CDR2 SNEGSKA (reference sequence). The CDR3 has 15 residues. The CDR3 sequence: CSASRLAGGPGEQYF. The CDR3 DNA reads as TGCAGTGCGTCCAGACTAGCGGGAGGGCCGGGCGAGCAGTACTTC.

In this sample, this clonotype turned up many times. This chain joins TRBV3-1 and TRBJ2-5, with 8 bases matching TRBD1. The ends lost 4 bases at V and 0 bases at J; junction bases unmatched: 4. CDR3 length: 15 amino acids. The germline gives CDR1 LGHDT, CDR2 YNNKEL (reference sequence). This CDR3 reads CASSRRDRYQETQYF. The CDR3 nucleotides are TGTGCCAGCAGCCGCCGGGACAGGTACCAAGAGACCCAGTACTTC.

The table lists this clonotype with many counts. The J gene is TRBJ2-3, the V gene TRBV20-1, with D uncertain. The germline V gene encodes CDR1 DFQATT and CDR2 SNEGSKA (reference sequence). The CDR3 sequence is 14 residues long. The V and J ends lost 1 base and 5 bases respectively, with 13 bases between them. CDR3 coding DNA: TGCAGTGCTAGAGCTAGAGGACGGTTAGATACGCAGTATTTT. This translates into CSARARGRLDTQYF.

This clonotype was seen ten or more times. The chain recombines TRBV5-1 with TRBJ2-3; 7 nucleotides match TRBD1. J gave up 2 bases and V 2 bases, and 5 bases lay outside the gene matches. Looked up from germline, CDR1 is SGHRS and CDR2 is YFSETQ. The length of the CDR3 is 15 residues. The DNA of the CDR3 is TGCGCCAGCAGCTTTTGGGACAGATTCACAGATACGCAGTATTTT. It encodes CASSFWDRFTDTQYF.

This chain joins TRBV20-1 and TRBJ2-5, with D perhaps TRBD1 (6 bases). This CDR3 contains 12 residues. V lost 2 bases and J 5 bases, leaving 9 bases between the germline ends. Germline loops: CDR1 DFQATT, CDR2 SNEGSKA (reference sequence). DNA for the CDR3: TGCAGTGCTAGAACCCAGGGGGAGACCCAGTACTTC. Translation: CSARTQGETQYF.

In this sample, this clonotype turned up many times. The gene calls are TRBV5-1 and TRBJ2-7, with D perhaps given as TRBD1 or TRBD2 (5 bases each). The V and J ends lost 0 bases and 3 bases respectively, with 13 bases between them. The germline V gene encodes CDR1 SGHRS and CDR2 YFSETQ. The CDR3 length is 15 residues. The CDR3 is CASSLAGTELYEQYF. In DNA form, the CDR3 reads TGCGCCAGCAGCTTGGCCGGGACGGAACTCTACGAGCAGTACTTC.

J is TRBJ1-4 and V is TRBV19; D is undetermined. Germline V gives CDR1 LNHDA, CDR2 SQIVND (reference sequence). Trimming removed 5 bases from V and 8 bases from J, with 15 bases in between. This CDR3 contains 14 residues. CDR3 region: CASSQAGFREKLFF. The CDR3, as DNA: TGTGCCAGTAGTCAAGCGGGGTTCCGGGAAAAACTGTTTTTT.

The chain has TRBV5-1 and TRBJ2-2; D call uncertain. Trimming stripped 2 bases from V and 8 bases from J, with 10 bases between. The CDR3 totals 13 residues. CDR1 and CDR2 from the germline V gene are SGHRS and YFSETQ. CDR3 in amino acids: CASSFLGSGELFF. Written as DNA, the CDR3 is TGCGCCAGCAGCTTTCTGGGTTCGGGGGAGCTGTTTTTT.

This clonotype was recorded many times. The V and J genes are TRBV6-2 or TRBV6-3 and TRBJ1-2, with D tentatively TRBD1 (5 bases). The V end was cut by 5 bases, the J end by 4 bases, with 14 bases between. The length of the CDR3 is 14 residues. The germline gives CDR1 MNHEY, CDR2 SVGEGT. CDR3 loop: CASSGHTGRYGYTF. The CDR3 bases are TGTGCCAGCAGTGGCCATACAGGACGCTATGGCTACACCTTC.

This clonotype was detected only a few times. The chain couples TRBV29-1 to TRBJ2-1, with D unclear. This CDR3 spans 12 amino acids. V lost 5 bases, J lost 3 bases, and 8 bases lay in between. CDR1 and CDR2 (germline): SQVTM, ANQGSEA. CDR3: CSVRTNYNEQFF. CDR3 coding DNA: TGCAGCGTTAGAACCAACTACAATGAGCAGTTCTTC.

V gene TRBV6-5 combines with J gene TRBJ1-4; D is possibly TRBD1 (5 bases). This CDR3 contains 17 residues. Per germline, CDR1 MNHEY and CDR2 SVGAGI. Trimming removed 2 bases from V and 2 bases from J, with 15 bases in between. CDR3 nucleotide sequence: TGTGCCAGCAGTTACCCTACTCGTGCAGGGACTAATGAAAAACTGTTTTTT. It encodes CASSYPTRAGTNEKLFF.